These 9 T cell receptor beta chains share one sample of origin, sequenced in a study of Graves' ophthalmopathy and Graves' hyperthyroidism. RNA transcripts were the template, and TCR beta CDR3 regions were amplified from them. After a first-round RT-PCR with HTBI primers, a second-round multiplex PCR was run. TCRdb itself ran the multiplex PCR reads through MiXCR, one entry per CDR3 protein. This sample yields fewer than 600,000 distinct CDR3 sequences, of which about an eighth are seen a single time; over 7.5% belongs to the top ten. Material: blood. These receptors were taken from a woman aged 25-40 years with Graves' ophthalmopathy.

This clonotype appeared many times. This chain joins TRBV20-1 and TRBJ2-7, with D possibly TRBD1 on 6 matching bases. The CDR3 spans 16 residues. Germline lookup yields CDR1 DFQATT and CDR2 SNEGSKA (reference sequence). Trimming took off 0 bases at V and 1 base at J, with 16 bases between the two ends. The CDR3 loop is CSARESVSGDSYEQYF. The CDR3 region has the DNA TGCAGTGCTAGAGAGTCCGTTTCAGGGGATTCCTACGAGCAGTACTTC.

This clonotype has ten or more counts. The chain joins TRBV14 to TRBJ1-1, with D hard to call. The CDR3 sequence is 14 residues long. Germline values: CDR1 SGHDN, CDR2 FVKESK. V dropped 1 base and J dropped 3 bases, with 9 bases sitting between them. CDR3 in DNA: TGTGCCAGCAGCCAAGTAATGGGCCACACTGAAGCTTTCTTT. Amino acid sequence: CASSQVMGHTEAFF.

This clonotype was counted at least ten times. This chain joins TRBV28 and TRBJ1-5; D is unresolved. The CDR3 covers 14 residues. CDR1 is MDHEN, CDR2 SYDVKM, per germline. V was clipped by 7 bases and J by 7 bases, with 17 bases between them. The CDR3 loop reads CASNVTPGRQPQHF. DNA of the CDR3: TGTGCCAGCAACGTTACCCCGGGCCGGCAGCCCCAGCATTTT.

This clonotype was recorded at least ten times. V is TRBV19 and J is TRBJ1-1; no clear D. This CDR3 is 11 amino acids long. Trimming took off 11 bases at V and 8 bases at J, with 15 bases between the two ends. Germline values: CDR1 LNHDA, CDR2 SQIVND (reference sequence). CDR3 DNA: TGTGCCGGTCCCCCTCAACCCGAAGCTTTCTTT. Translation gives CAGPPQPEAFF. Based on the CDR3 plus reference TRBV19 and TRBJ1-1, the full variable domain is DGGITQSPKYLFRKEGQNVTLSCEQNLNHDAMYWYRQDPGQGLRLIYYSQIVNDFQKGDIAEGYSVSREKKESFPLTVTSAQKNPTAFYLCAGPPQPEAFFGQGTRLTVV.

The sample holds many counts of this clonotype. V and J are TRBV5-8 and TRBJ1-1, with unresolved D. From germline, CDR1 is SGHTS and CDR2 YDEGEE. V was shortened by 2 bases and J by 2 bases, with 7 bases between the two germline ends. The CDR3 is 13 residues long. CDR3 DNA sequence: TGTGCCAGCAGCTTAGGGTTTAACACTGAAGCTTTCTTT. Its translation is CASSLGFNTEAFF.

This clonotype came up many times. The chain employs TRBV25-1 and TRBJ2-5; 12 bases line up with TRBD2. The ends lost 6 bases at V and 5 bases at J; junction bases unmatched: 13. Germline CDR1 MGHDK, CDR2 SYGVNS. The CDR3 totals 17 residues. The CDR3 nucleotides read TGTGCCAGCAGGGAGGGACTAGCGGGCCCCTCGCGGGAGACCCAGTACTTC. It is translated as CASREGLAGPSRETQYF. The full variable domain, its missing parts supplied by reference TRBV25-1 and TRBJ2-5, is EADIYQTPRYLVIGTGKKITLECSQTMGHDKMYWYQQDPGMELHLIHYSYGVNSTEKGDLSSESTVSRIRTEHFPLTLESARPSHTSQYLCASREGLAGPSRETQYFGPGTRLLVL.

This clonotype was detected many times. V gene TRBV6-1 combines with J gene TRBJ2-5; TRBD1 matches 8 bases. With V trimmed by 5 bases and J by 2 bases, 7 bases remained unmatched. The length of the CDR3 is 15 residues. CDR1 MNHNS and CDR2 SASEGT come from the germline V gene. Here the CDR3 DNA reads TGTGCCAGCAGTCCCGGACAGGGTCGGCAAGAGACCCAGTACTTC. Translating it yields CASSPGQGRQETQYF.

This clonotype was recorded many times. J is TRBJ1-1 and V is TRBV24-1, with D tentatively TRBD1 (5 bases). This CDR3 spans 13 amino acids. Germline V CDR1 and CDR2: KGHDR, SFDVKD. Trimming removed 4 bases from V and 3 bases from J, with 8 bases in between. CDR3 in amino acids: CATSDYRYTEAFF. The CDR3 nucleotides are TGTGCCACCAGTGACTACAGGTACACTGAAGCTTTCTTT.

The chain links TRBV13 to TRBJ1-5, with 9 bases lining up with TRBD1. The V and J ends lost 5 bases and 6 bases, in that order; junction bases with no gene match: 23. Looked up from germline, CDR1 is PRHDT and CDR2 is FYEKMQ (reference sequence). This CDR3 has 20 amino acids. The CDR3 DNA follows: TGTGCCAGCAGCCCTTTGGCCTCCTTATCTCCGGGACAGGGCACTCAGCCCCAGCATTTT. Amino acid sequence: CASSPLASLSPGQGTQPQHF.